What follows are 27 T cell receptor beta chains derived from one specimen sequenced in a study of blood T cell repertoires in COVID-19. Profiled with immunoSEQ multiplex PCR; TCRdb holds only in-frame clones, not every one. The sample contains under 200,000 clones, 90% of which appear only once. The sample comprised peripheral blood. All receptors derive from a middle-aged man with acute or convalescent COVID-19.

This clone has just one count. This sequence joins TRBV5-4 and TRBJ2-7; 10 nucleotides align to TRBD1. CDR3 length: 13 residues. The germline gives CDR1 SGHNT, CDR2 YYREEE (reference sequence). J lost 1 base, V lost 5 bases, and 0 bases had no gene match. CDR3 in amino acids: CASRDRGSYEQYF. In DNA form, the CDR3 reads TGTGCCAGCAGGGACAGGGGGTCCTACGAGCAGTACTTC.

The chain joins TRBV4-3 to TRBJ2-2; no definite D call. CDR1 and CDR2 (germline): LGHNA, YSLEER. The CDR3 covers 15 residues. Trimming stripped 1 base from V and 0 bases from J, with 6 bases between. CDR3 coding DNA: TGCGCCAGCAGCCAAGTTCCAGCGAACACCGGGGAGCTGTTTTTT. It encodes CASSQVPANTGELFF.

The J gene is TRBJ1-3, the V gene TRBV7-9, with D perhaps matching TRBD1 (6 bases). The CDR3 is 16 amino acids. Trimming pared 1 base from V and 0 bases from J, leaving 10 bases between. The germline CDR1 and CDR2 sequences are SEHNR and FQNEAQ (reference sequence). The CDR3 DNA follows: TGTGCCAGCAGCTTAGGGGGGCCGAACTCTGGAAACACCATATATTTT. This gives the protein CASSLGGPNSGNTIYF.

V is TRBV6-1 and J is TRBJ2-5; TRBD1 agrees at 7 bases. J gave up 5 bases and V 0 bases, and 6 bases lay outside the gene matches. Per germline, CDR1 MNHNS and CDR2 SASEGT. CDR3 size: 15 residues. CDR3 in amino acids: CASSEAWDRVETQYF. Written as DNA, the CDR3 is TGTGCCAGCAGTGAAGCCTGGGACAGAGTGGAGACCCAGTACTTC.

V usage is TRBV24-1 and J usage is TRBJ1-5, with a tentative D call TRBD1 (5 bases). Trimming took off 12 bases at V and 0 bases at J, with 23 bases between the two ends. CDR1 KGHDR and CDR2 SFDVKD come from the germline V gene. There are 17 residues in the CDR3. The CDR3 spells CAPLPGQDLYSNQPQHF. In DNA form, the CDR3 reads TGTGCCCCCCTTCCAGGACAAGACCTTTATAGCAATCAGCCCCAGCATTTT.

The rearrangement links TRBV6-1 to TRBJ2-2, with a weak D call TRBD1 (5 bases). Germline V lookup: CDR1 MNHNS, CDR2 SASEGT. Trimming took 1 base from V and 6 from J, leaving 21 bases between them. This CDR3 has 18 residues. This chain's CDR3 is CASSEGQGMVWVAGELFF. In nucleotides, the CDR3 is TGTGCCAGCAGTGAAGGGCAGGGTATGGTTTGGGTCGCCGGGGAGCTGTTTTTT.

The CDR3 here is CASSTQGTSYEQYF. In nucleotides, the CDR3 is TGTGCCAGCAGCACACAGGGGACCTCCTACGAGCAGTACTTC. V usage is TRBV9 and J usage is TRBJ2-7; 7 nucleotides agree with TRBD1. Looked up from germline, CDR1 is SGDLS and CDR2 is YYNGEE. With 4 bases clipped from V and 0 bases from J, the junction kept 4 bases outside the gene matches. This CDR3 is built from 14 residues.

The chain joins TRBV7-9 to TRBJ1-2, with D possibly TRBD1 on 6 matching bases. V gave up 6 bases and J gave up 3 bases, with 14 bases separating them. The CDR3 is made up of 14 amino acids. CDR1 SEHNR and CDR2 FQNEAQ come from the germline V gene (reference sequence). CDR3 sequence: CASSRRQEDYGYTF. The CDR3 DNA follows: TGTGCCAGCAGTCGTAGACAGGAGGACTATGGCTACACCTTC.

J is TRBJ2-7 and V is TRBV7-9, with TRBD2 matching over 8 bases. Germline CDR1 is SEHNR and CDR2 is FQNEAQ (reference sequence). This CDR3 is built from 13 residues. J was trimmed by 5 bases and V by 5 bases; bases with no gene match: 5. This CDR3 reads CASSTLAGNEQYV. The CDR3 nucleotides read TGTGCCAGCAGCACCTTAGCGGGGAACGAGCAGTACGTC.

In regard to this clone: The same CDR3 is also encoded by other DNA sequences in this sample. This chain connects TRBV7-2 to TRBJ1-5, with 9 nucleotides matching TRBD1. This CDR3 region has 15 residues. CDR1 is SGHTA, CDR2 FQGNSA, per germline. V lost 5 bases to trimming and J lost 7 bases; unmatched junction nucleotides: 9. DNA for the CDR3: TGTGCCAGCAGCCCAAGGACAGGGGTAGGACAGCCCCAGCATTTT. This encodes CASSPRTGVGQPQHF.

The chain carries TRBV10-1 and TRBJ2-7, with D uncertain. Germline assignment: CDR1 WNHNN and CDR2 SYGVQD (reference sequence). The CDR3 totals 9 residues. The V end was cut by 8 bases, the J end by 7 bases, with 6 bases between. Here the CDR3 reads CASPGEQYV. The CDR3 region has the DNA TGCGCCAGCCCCGGGGAGCAGTACGTC.

This rearrangement joins TRBV10-3 to TRBJ2-7; 7 nucleotides line up with TRBD1. The CDR3 is 13 amino acids. CDR1 is ENHRY and CDR2 is SYGVKD in the germline V gene. J lost 3 bases, V lost 6 bases, and 5 bases had no gene match. The CDR3 reads CAISGTDHYEQYF. The CDR3 DNA sequence: TGTGCCATCAGCGGGACAGATCACTACGAGCAGTACTTC.

V usage is TRBV29-1 and J usage is TRBJ1-5; D uncertain. This CDR3 spans 13 amino acids. CDR1 and CDR2 from the germline V gene are SQVTM and ANQGSEA. V lost 4 bases, J lost 0 bases, and 7 bases lay in between. The CDR3 sequence is CSVGFSSNQPQHF. CDR3 bases: TGCAGCGTTGGATTCAGTAGCAATCAGCCCCAGCATTTT.

This clone was recorded a few times. This chain connects TRBV4-1 to TRBJ2-7; a possible D gene is TRBD2 (5 bases). CDR3 length: 16 amino acids. Looked up from germline, CDR1 is MGHRA and CDR2 is YSYEKL. With 2 bases removed from V and 0 bases from J, the gap between germline ends came to 14 bases. The CDR3 loop is CASSQRMDSASYEQYF. For the CDR3, the DNA is TGCGCCAGCAGCCAACGGATGGACTCGGCCTCCTACGAGCAGTACTTC.

The chain uses TRBV12-3 or TRBV12-4 and TRBJ1-1; the D gene is possibly TRBD1 (6 bases). Trimming left V 11 bases short and J 3 bases short, with 16 bases between. This CDR3 region has 13 residues. The CDR3 reads CAGQGPGYTEAFF. The DNA of the CDR3 is TGTGCCGGGCAGGGGCCAGGGTACACTGAAGCTTTCTTT.

The chain couples TRBV7-2 to TRBJ2-7; 7 nucleotides line up with TRBD1. V was clipped by 0 bases and J by 3 bases; unmatched bases: 5. From germline, CDR1 is SGHTA and CDR2 FQGNSA. This CDR3 is built from 15 residues. The CDR3 sequence is CASSLAEGTVYEQYF. In DNA form, the CDR3 reads TGTGCCAGCAGCTTAGCTGAAGGGACAGTCTACGAGCAGTACTTC.

V usage is TRBV6-5 and J usage is TRBJ2-1, with D maybe TRBD2 (5 bases). Trimming took off 4 bases at V and 4 bases at J, with 11 bases between the two ends. The CDR3 consists of 14 residues. Germline loops: CDR1 MNHEY, CDR2 SVGAGI. The CDR3 DNA sequence: TGTGCCAGCAGTTCTACGGACTCATACAATGAGCAGTTCTTC. It codes for CASSSTDSYNEQFF.

The rearrangement links TRBV12-3 or TRBV12-4 to TRBJ1-2, with 8 bases fitting TRBD1. This CDR3 comprises 13 residues. V was clipped by 7 bases and J by 7 bases; unmatched bases: 8. This CDR3 is CASTRQGFSGYTF. In DNA form, the CDR3 reads TGTGCCAGCACCCGACAGGGGTTCTCTGGCTACACCTTC.

This chain links TRBV2 with TRBJ1-2, with D possibly TRBD1 on 5 matching bases. V was trimmed by 4 bases and J by 3 bases, leaving 9 bases between them. The CDR3 extends over 13 amino acids. Germline loops: CDR1 SNHLY, CDR2 FYNNEI. The CDR3: CASSAGRDYGYTF. CDR3 sequence (DNA): TGTGCCAGCAGTGCCGGCAGGGACTATGGCTACACCTTC.

A few counts support this clone. This rearrangement joins TRBV6-1 to TRBJ2-7, with 9 positions matching TRBD1. This CDR3 comprises 14 residues. The germline gives CDR1 MNHNS, CDR2 SASEGT. The ends lost 5 bases at V and 0 bases at J; junction bases unmatched: 2. This chain's CDR3 is CASSWDRDSYEQYF. DNA for the CDR3: TGTGCCAGCAGTTGGGACAGGGACTCCTACGAGCAGTACTTC.

This rearrangement joins TRBV6-5 to TRBJ2-3; TRBD1 might be the D (7 bases). The CDR3 contains 15 residues. V lost 6 bases to trimming and J lost 6 bases, with 19 bases between them. The V gene's germline CDR1 is MNHEY and CDR2 SVGAGI. This CDR3 is CASSYGRQGLDTQYF. Written as DNA, the CDR3 is TGTGCCAGCAGCTACGGGAGACAGGGCTTGGATACGCAGTATTTT.

The chain joins TRBV28 to TRBJ2-7; D is possibly TRBD1 (6 bases). Trimming took 5 bases from V and 0 from J, leaving 11 bases between them. Germline CDR1 is MDHEN and CDR2 is SYDVKM. The CDR3 totals 14 residues. CDR3 sequence: CASSKGGYSYEQYV. The CDR3 DNA follows: TGTGCCAGCAGTAAAGGGGGTTACTCCTACGAGCAGTACGTC.

In DNA form, the CDR3 reads TGTGCCAGCAGTTACCCCGGACACCCGAACACTGAAGCTTTCTTT. The encoded protein is CASSYPGHPNTEAFF. The rearrangement uses TRBV6-6 and TRBJ1-1, with D maybe TRBD1 (5 bases). CDR3 length equals 15 residues. V was shortened by 2 bases and J by 1 base, with 11 bases between the two germline ends. Germline V lookup: CDR1 MNHNY, CDR2 SVGAGI (reference sequence).

This chain uses TRBV7-2 with TRBJ1-1; D is possibly TRBD1 (6 bases). The CDR3 contains 15 residues. Germline CDR1 SGHTA, CDR2 FQGNSA. With 1 base removed from V and 5 bases from J, the gap between germline ends came to 14 bases. This chain's CDR3 is CASSLVDSSSTEAFF. DNA of the CDR3: TGTGCCAGCAGCTTAGTGGACAGTTCTTCAACTGAAGCTTTCTTT.

The genes are TRBV27 and TRBJ1-4, with 8 bases lining up with TRBD1. CDR1 and CDR2 (germline): MNHEY, SMNVEV (reference sequence). V trimming: 6 bases; J trimming: 8 bases; junction bases outside the gene matches: 8. CDR3 length equals 14 residues. CDR3 nucleotide sequence: TGTGCCAGCAGCGGCGGACAGGGTACGGAAAAACTGTTTTTT. Translating gives CASSGGQGTEKLFF.

The CDR3 DNA follows: TGTGCCAGCGGCCACGTCCGGACATCCACTGAAGCTTTCTTT. It encodes CASGHVRTSTEAFF. V usage is TRBV7-9 and J usage is TRBJ1-1; perhaps TRBD1 as D (5 bases). V dropped 8 bases and J dropped 4 bases, with 17 bases sitting between them. This CDR3 region has 14 residues. Germline V lookup: CDR1 SEHNR, CDR2 FQNEAQ (reference sequence).

The rearrangement joins TRBV5-4 to TRBJ2-1, with 9 bases aligning to TRBD1. The CDR3 covers 16 residues. CDR1 is SGHNT and CDR2 is YYREEE in the germline V gene (reference sequence). Germline trimming cut 4 bases from V and 2 bases from J; bases unmatched to any gene: 7. DNA for the CDR3: TGTGCCAGCAGCGGGGGACAGGGACCTCCCTACAATGAGCAGTTCTTC. Its translation: CASSGGQGPPYNEQFF. The full variable domain, in which reference TRBV5-4 and TRBJ2-1 provide the parts outside the CDR3, is ETGVTQSPTHLIKTRGQQVTLRCSSQSGHNTVSWYQQALGQGPQFIFQYYREEENGRGNFPPRFSGLQFPNYSSELNVNALELDDSALYLCASSGGQGPPYNEQFFGPGTRLTVL.